The clone carrying this T cell receptor beta chain appeared once. Its specificity is not known. These data come from a study of Ad26.COV2.S vaccination and SARS-CoV-2 variants. The study's findings and limits: Substantial breadth was reported for post-vaccination spike-specific CD8+ and CD4+ T cells.

The treatment: 15 to 20 received Ad26.COV2.S at low or high dose, single or two shots; 5 received placebo; per-sample allocation not given. Specimen acquisition occurred on day 63 following the initial vaccine or placebo injection. Assay: immunoSEQ multiplex PCR; the TCRdb copy retains only in-frame clones and omits some. The table has about 350,000 clones, 88% seen once. The specimen was peripheral blood, collected in a trial of Ad26.COV2.S vaccine versus placebo. The receptor was derived from a person between 18 and 65 years old who received the Ad26.COV2.S COVID-19 vaccine or a placebo.

CDR3 DNA: TGTGCCAGCAGTGCCCCAGGGTTGGGTTTCTTT. It specifies CASSAPGLGFF. The chain employs TRBV2 and TRBJ1-1; TRBD1 is a possible D gene (5 bases). The CDR3 extends over 11 amino acids. V lost 4 bases to trimming and J lost 13 bases, with 13 bases between them. In germline, CDR1 is SNHLY, CDR2 FYNNEI. Combining the CDR3 with reference TRBV2 and TRBJ1-1 gives the whole variable domain EPEVTQTPSHQVTQMGQEVILRCVPISNHLYFYWYRQILGQKVEFLVSFYNNEISEKSEIFDDQFSVERPDGSNFTLKIRSTKLEDSAMYFCASSAPGLGFFGQGTRLTVV.